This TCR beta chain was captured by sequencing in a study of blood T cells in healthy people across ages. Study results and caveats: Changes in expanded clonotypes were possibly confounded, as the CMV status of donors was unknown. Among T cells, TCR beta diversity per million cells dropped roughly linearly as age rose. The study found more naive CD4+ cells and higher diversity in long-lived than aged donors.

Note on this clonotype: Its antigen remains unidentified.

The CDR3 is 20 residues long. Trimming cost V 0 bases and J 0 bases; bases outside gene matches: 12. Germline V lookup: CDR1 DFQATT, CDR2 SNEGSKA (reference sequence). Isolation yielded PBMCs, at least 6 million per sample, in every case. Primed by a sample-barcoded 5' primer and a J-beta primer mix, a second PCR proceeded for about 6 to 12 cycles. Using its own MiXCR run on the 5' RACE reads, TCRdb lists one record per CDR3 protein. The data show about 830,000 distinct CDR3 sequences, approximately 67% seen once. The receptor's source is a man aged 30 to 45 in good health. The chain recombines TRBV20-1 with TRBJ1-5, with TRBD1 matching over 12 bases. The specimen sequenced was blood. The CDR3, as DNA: TGCAGTGCTAGAGATCCCCGCCGGGACAGGGGGCCTTATAGCAATCAGCCCCAGCATTTT. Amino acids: CSARDPRRDRGPYSNQPQHF.